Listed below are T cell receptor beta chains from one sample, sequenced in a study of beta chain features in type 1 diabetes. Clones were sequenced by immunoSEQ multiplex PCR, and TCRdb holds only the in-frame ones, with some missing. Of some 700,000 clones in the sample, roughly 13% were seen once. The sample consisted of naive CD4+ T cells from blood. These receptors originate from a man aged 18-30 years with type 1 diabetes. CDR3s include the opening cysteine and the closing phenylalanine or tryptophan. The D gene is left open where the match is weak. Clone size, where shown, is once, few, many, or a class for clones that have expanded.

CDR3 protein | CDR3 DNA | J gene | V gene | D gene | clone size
CAWSALPTSYNEQFF | TGTGCCTGGAGTGCCCTCCCCACCTCCTACAATGAGCAGTTCTTC | TRBJ2-1 | TRBV30 | . | few
CASSDRTAINSPLHF | TGTGCCAGCAGTGACCGGACAGCGATTAATTCACCCCTCCACTTT | TRBJ1-6 | TRBV6-4 | . | .
CASSDSGGSPLHF | TGTGCCAGCAGTGACTCGGGCGGATCACCCCTCCACTTT | TRBJ1-6 | TRBV6-4 | . | once
CASSLEPQNTEAFF | TGTGCCAGCAGCTTAGAACCCCAGAACACTGAAGCTTTCTTT | TRBJ1-1 | TRBV7-9 | . | few
CASSELGTGLNQPQHF | TGTGCCAGCAGTGAACTAGGGACAGGGCTCAATCAGCCCCAGCATTTT | TRBJ1-5 | TRBV6-1 | TRBD1 | .
CASSDRGDSTDTQYF | TGTGCCAGCAGCGATCGGGGGGATAGCACAGATACGCAGTATTTT | TRBJ2-3 | TRBV9 | TRBD2 | .
CAWRKDNPGAYTF | TGTGCCTGGAGAAAGGATAACCCGGGGGCCTACACCTTC | TRBJ1-2 | TRBV30 | . | few
CANPSGEGTDTQYF | TGTGCCAACCCTAGCGGGGAGGGCACAGATACGCAGTATTTT | TRBJ2-3 | TRBV2 | TRBD2 | .
CASSSGQSNQPQHF | TGTGCCAGCAGCTCCGGACAGAGCAATCAGCCCCAGCATTTT | TRBJ1-5 | TRBV5-6 | . | .
CSVALRTGGDTQYF | TGCAGCGTTGCCCTCAGGACAGGCGGGGATACGCAGTATTTT | TRBJ2-3 | TRBV29-1 | TRBD1 | few
CSARLNTEAFF | TGCAGTGCTAGACTCAACACTGAAGCTTTCTTT | TRBJ1-1 | TRBV20-1 | . | few
CASRRTGTDTQYF | TGTGCCAGCAGGCGGACAGGCACAGATACGCAGTATTTT | TRBJ2-3 | TRBV11-3 | . | .
CASSERHNGAEAFF | TGTGCCAGCAGTGAACGCCACAATGGCGCTGAAGCTTTCTTT | TRBJ1-1 | TRBV6-1 | . | .
CASSSQGSQETQYF | TGCGCCAGCAGCTCACAGGGGTCTCAAGAGACCCAGTACTTC | TRBJ2-5 | TRBV5-1 | TRBD1 | .
CASRAGQTETQYF | TGTGCCAGCAGAGCCGGACAGACTGAAACGCAGTATTTT | TRBJ2-3 | TRBV6-1 | . | few
CASSWLAETQYF | TGTGCCAGCAGCTGGCTCGCCGAGACCCAGTACTTC | TRBJ2-5 | TRBV7-2 | . | .
CASSSAGSSYNSPLHF | TGTGCCAGCAGCTCTGCAGGGAGCTCCTATAATTCACCCCTCCACTTT | TRBJ1-6 | TRBV7-9 | . | few
CASSRRGQSYNSPLHF | TGTGCCAGCAGCCGGAGGGGACAGTCCTATAATTCACCCCTCCACTTT | TRBJ1-6 | TRBV14 | TRBD1 | few
CASSLGPYGYTF | TGTGCCAGCAGCTTAGGCCCTTATGGCTACACCTTC | TRBJ1-2 | TRBV13 | . | .
CASSSTENEQFF | TGTGCCAGCAGCTCCACAGAGAATGAGCAGTTCTTC | TRBJ2-1 | TRBV9 | . | few
CASSASGGAETQYF | TGTGCCAGCAGTGCTAGCGGGGGGGCAGAGACCCAGTACTTC | TRBJ2-5 | TRBV6-1 | TRBD2 | .
CASSPKTRTDTGELFF | TGTGCCAGCAGCCCCAAGACTCGGACAGACACCGGGGAGCTGTTTTTT | TRBJ2-2 | TRBV11-2 | . | .
CASSQNTVKETQYF | TGTGCCAGCAGCCAAAATACAGTGAAAGAGACCCAGTACTTC | TRBJ2-5 | TRBV7-9 | . | few
CASSFSALGNTEAFF | TGTGCCAGCAGTTTTTCTGCTCTGGGGAACACTGAAGCTTTCTTT | TRBJ1-1 | TRBV27 | . | .
CASSPRTGVDAGELFF | TGTGCCAGCTCACCGAGAACAGGGGTTGACGCCGGGGAGCTGTTTTTT | TRBJ2-2 | TRBV18 | TRBD1 | few
CASSQGGYQPQHF | TGCGCCAGCAGCCAAGGAGGCTATCAGCCCCAGCATTTT | TRBJ1-5 | TRBV4-1 | . | few
CASSLGSNEKLFF | TGCGCCAGCAGCTTGGGCTCTAATGAAAAACTGTTTTTT | TRBJ1-4 | TRBV5-1 | . | .
CAWSLSGQETQYF | TGTGCCTGGAGTCTATCCGGGCAAGAGACCCAGTACTTC | TRBJ2-5 | TRBV30 | . | few
CAWSFSLRGPNYGYTF | TGTGCCTGGAGTTTCTCCTTACGGGGCCCTAACTATGGCTACACCTTC | TRBJ1-2 | TRBV30 | . | few
CASRPGTGAYEQYF | TGTGCCAGCAGGCCCGGGACAGGGGCCTACGAGCAGTACTTC | TRBJ2-7 | TRBV7-2 | TRBD1 | .
CAWSRDSAYEQYF | TGTGCCTGGAGTCGGGACAGCGCCTACGAGCAGTACTTC | TRBJ2-7 | TRBV30 | TRBD1 | few
CASSLGRNNEQFF | TGTGCCAGCAGTTTGGGACGGAACAATGAGCAGTTCTTC | TRBJ2-1 | TRBV5-4 | . | .
CASSLNLQGNNEKLFF | TGCGCCAGCAGCCTTAACCTACAGGGGAATAATGAAAAACTGTTTTTT | TRBJ1-4 | TRBV4-1 | TRBD1 | few
CASSLPASMNTEAFF | TGTGCCAGCAGCTTACCCGCTTCAATGAACACTGAAGCTTTCTTT | TRBJ1-1 | TRBV5-4 | . | .
CASSFYNEQFF | TGTGCCAGCAGCTTTTACAATGAGCAGTTCTTC | TRBJ2-1 | TRBV11-2 | . | .
CASSLQGARGYTF | TGTGCCAGCAGCTTACAGGGGGCTCGAGGCTACACCTTC | TRBJ1-2 | TRBV2 | TRBD1 | .
CASSVISNYGYTF | TGTGCCAGCAGCGTAATATCTAACTATGGCTACACCTTC | TRBJ1-2 | TRBV9 | . | .
CASGSRAQGEQYF | TGTGCTAGTGGTTCCCGGGCCCAGGGCGAGCAGTACTTC | TRBJ2-7 | TRBV12-5 | . | .
CAWRAPAGGYTF | TGTGCCTGGAGAGCGCCCGCGGGGGGCTACACCTTC | TRBJ1-2 | TRBV30 | . | .